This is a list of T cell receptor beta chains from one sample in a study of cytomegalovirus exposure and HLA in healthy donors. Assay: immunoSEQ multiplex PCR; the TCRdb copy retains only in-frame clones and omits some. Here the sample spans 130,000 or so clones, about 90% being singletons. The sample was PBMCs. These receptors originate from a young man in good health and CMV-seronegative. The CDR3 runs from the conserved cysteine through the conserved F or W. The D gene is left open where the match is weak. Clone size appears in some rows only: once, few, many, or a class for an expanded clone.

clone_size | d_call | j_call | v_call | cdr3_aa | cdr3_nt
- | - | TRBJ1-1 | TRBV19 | CASLTDMNTEAFF | TGTGCCAGCTTAACAGATATGAACACTGAAGCTTTCTTT
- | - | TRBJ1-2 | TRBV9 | CASSVVAGQYGYTF | TGTGCCAGCAGCGTAGTCGCAGGGCAATATGGCTACACCTTC
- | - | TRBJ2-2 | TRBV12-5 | CASGFWGVGELFF | TGTGCTAGTGGTTTCTGGGGCGTCGGGGAGCTGTTTTTT
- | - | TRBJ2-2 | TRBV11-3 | CASSPFFTGELFF | TGTGCCAGCAGCCCCTTCTTCACCGGGGAGCTGTTTTTT
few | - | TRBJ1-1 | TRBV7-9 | CASSTRRRGDTEAFF | TGTGCCAGCAGCACCCGTAGGAGGGGAGACACTGAAGCTTTCTTT
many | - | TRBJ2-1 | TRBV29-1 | CSVAGYNEQFF | TGCAGCGTTGCAGGGTACAATGAGCAGTTCTTC
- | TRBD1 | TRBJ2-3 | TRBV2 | CASSEMPGGPPDTQYF | TGTGCCAGCAGTGAAATGCCAGGGGGTCCCCCAGATACGCAGTATTTT
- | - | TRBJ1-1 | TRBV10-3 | CAISEGQGLETEAFF | TGTGCCATCAGTGAGGGTCAGGGTTTGGAGACTGAAGCTTTCTTT
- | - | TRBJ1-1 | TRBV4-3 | CASSQDWGPGGMNTEAFF | TGCGCCAGCAGCCAAGATTGGGGACCCGGAGGGATGAACACTGAAGCTTTCTTT
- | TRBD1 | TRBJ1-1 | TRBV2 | CASSPRTGPNTEAFF | TGTGCCAGCAGTCCCCGGACAGGACCGAACACTGAAGCTTTCTTT
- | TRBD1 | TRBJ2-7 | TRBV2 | CASSLDRPEDEQYF | TGTGCCAGCAGTTTGGACAGGCCTGAAGACGAGCAGTACTTC
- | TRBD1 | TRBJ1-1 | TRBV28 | CASSQGGRYTEAFF | TGTGCCAGCTCACAGGGGGGAAGGTACACTGAAGCTTTCTTT
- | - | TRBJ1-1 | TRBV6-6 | CASSNQMNTEAFF | TGTGCCAGCAGTAACCAGATGAACACTGAAGCTTTCTTT
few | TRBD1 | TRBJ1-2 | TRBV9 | CASGQVYYGYTF | TGTGCCAGCGGACAGGTTTACTATGGCTACACCTTC
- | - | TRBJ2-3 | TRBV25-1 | CASMQFTDTQYF | TGTGCCAGCATGCAGTTTACGGATACGCAGTATTTT
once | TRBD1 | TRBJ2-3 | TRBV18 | CASSGQGDTDTQYF | TGTGCCAGCTCAGGGCAGGGGGACACAGATACGCAGTATTTT
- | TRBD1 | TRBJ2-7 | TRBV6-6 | CASIKGTGASEQYF | TGTGCCAGCATTAAGGGGACAGGGGCCTCCGAGCAGTACTTC
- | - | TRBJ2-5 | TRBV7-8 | CASSLAEWETQYF | TGTGCCAGCAGCTTAGCGGAGTGGGAGACCCAGTACTTC
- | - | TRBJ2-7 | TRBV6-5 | CASSYASPPGKSGQYF | TGTGCCAGCAGTTACGCCAGTCCCCCCGGCAAGTCGGGGCAGTACTTC
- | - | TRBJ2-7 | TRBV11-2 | CASSLAGSGAYYEQYF | TGTGCCAGCAGCTTAGCGGGGTCAGGGGCGTACTACGAGCAGTACTTC
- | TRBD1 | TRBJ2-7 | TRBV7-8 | CASSQGQGFDEQYF | TGTGCCAGCAGCCAGGGACAGGGCTTTGACGAGCAGTACTTC
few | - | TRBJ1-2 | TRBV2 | CASSERYGYTF | TGTGCCAGCAGTGAACGGTATGGCTACACCTTC
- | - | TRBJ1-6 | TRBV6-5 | CASTRGRASPLHF | TGTGCCAGCACCAGAGGGAGGGCCTCACCCCTCCACTTT
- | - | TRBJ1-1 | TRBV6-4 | CASSDYRNTEAFF | TGTGCCAGCAGTGACTATCGGAACACTGAAGCTTTCTTT
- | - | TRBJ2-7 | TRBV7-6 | CASSFPGKTYEQYF | TGTGCCAGCAGTTTTCCGGGAAAGACCTACGAGCAGTACTTC
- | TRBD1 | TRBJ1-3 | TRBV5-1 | CASSLAPTGAGNTIYF | TGCGCCAGCAGCCTAGCCCCCACAGGGGCTGGAAACACCATATATTTT
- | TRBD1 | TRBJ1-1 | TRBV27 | CASSYAGTADKAFF | TGTGCCAGCAGTTACGCCGGGACAGCGGATAAAGCTTTCTTT
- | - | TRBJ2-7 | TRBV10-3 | CAISEEGSYEQYF | TGTGCCATCAGTGAGGAGGGTTCCTACGAGCAGTACTTC
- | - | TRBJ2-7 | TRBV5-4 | CASSFRAGESYEQYF | TGTGCCAGCAGCTTTCGGGCAGGGGAAAGCTACGAGCAGTACTTC
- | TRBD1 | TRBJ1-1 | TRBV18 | CASSPTSTGGAGEAFF | TGTGCCAGCTCACCAACAAGTACAGGGGGCGCCGGTGAAGCTTTCTTT
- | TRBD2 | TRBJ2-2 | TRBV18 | CASSPPASGGNTGELFF | TGTGCCAGCTCACCACCGGCTAGCGGGGGGAACACCGGGGAGCTGTTTTTT
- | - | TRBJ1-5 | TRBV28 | CAGQGGDSGNQPQHF | TGTGCCGGTCAAGGCGGGGATTCGGGCAATCAGCCCCAGCATTTT
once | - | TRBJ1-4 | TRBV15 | CATSRGEVGWTNEKLFF | TGTGCCACCAGCAGAGGGGAGGTTGGCTGGACTAATGAAAAACTGTTTTTT
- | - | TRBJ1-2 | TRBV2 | CASSGTQAAYGYTF | TGTGCCAGCAGTGGGACTCAGGCGGCCTATGGCTACACCTTC
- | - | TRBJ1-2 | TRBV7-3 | CASSLGQGAGYTF | TGTGCCAGCAGCTTGGGTCAGGGCGCCGGCTACACCTTC
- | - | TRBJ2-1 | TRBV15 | CATSREGTRGNEQFF | TGTGCCACCAGCAGAGAAGGCACCCGCGGGAATGAGCAGTTCTTC
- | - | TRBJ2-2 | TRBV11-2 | CASSSPRAEDGGELFF | TGTGCCAGCAGCTCCCCACGAGCGGAAGATGGGGGGGAGCTGTTTTTT
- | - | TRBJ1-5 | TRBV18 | CASSPGGQGLYQPQHF | TGTGCCAGCTCACCTGGCGGGCAGGGACTCTATCAGCCCCAGCATTTT
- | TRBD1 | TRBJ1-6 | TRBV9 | CASSARDREPLHF | TGTGCCAGCAGCGCCCGGGACAGGGAACCCCTCCACTTT
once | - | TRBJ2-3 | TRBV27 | CASSLSADTQYF | TGTGCCAGCAGTTTATCCGCAGATACGCAGTATTTT
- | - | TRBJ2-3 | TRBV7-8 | CASSLQGGVDTQYF | TGTGCCAGCAGCTTGCAAGGGGGGGTAGATACGCAGTATTTT
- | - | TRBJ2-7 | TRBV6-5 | CASSRPSGGAYEQYF | TGTGCCAGCAGTCGGCCTTCCGGGGGAGCCTACGAGCAGTACTTC
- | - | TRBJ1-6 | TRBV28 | CASSPGGRNSPLHF | TGTGCCAGCAGTCCGGGAGGCCGAAATTCACCCCTCCACTTT
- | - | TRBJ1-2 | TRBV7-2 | CASSLGPNGYTF | TGTGCCAGCAGCTTAGGGCCCAACGGCTACACCTTC
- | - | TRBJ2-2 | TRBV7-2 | CASSTWGANTGELFF | TGTGCCAGCAGCACCTGGGGGGCGAACACCGGGGAGCTGTTTTTT
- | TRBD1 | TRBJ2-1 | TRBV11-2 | CASSQQGQINEQFF | TGTGCCAGCAGCCAACAGGGACAGATCAATGAGCAGTTCTTC
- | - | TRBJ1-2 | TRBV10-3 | CAIAPGDYGYTF | TGTGCCATCGCTCCGGGGGACTATGGCTACACCTTC
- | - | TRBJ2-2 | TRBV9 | CASSVGGVNTGELFF | TGTGCCAGCAGCGTAGGGGGGGTCAACACCGGGGAGCTGTTTTTT
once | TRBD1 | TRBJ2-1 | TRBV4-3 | CASSQDGTGDYNEQFF | TGCGCCAGCAGCCAAGATGGGACAGGGGATTACAATGAGCAGTTCTTC
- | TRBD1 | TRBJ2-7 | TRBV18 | CASSPGQESYEQYF | TGTGCCAGCTCACCAGGACAGGAGTCCTACGAGCAGTACTTC
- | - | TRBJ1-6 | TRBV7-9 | CASSLALGAAPLHF | TGTGCCAGCAGCTTAGCGTTGGGGGCCGCGCCCCTCCACTTT
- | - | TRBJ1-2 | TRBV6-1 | CASSELAYSNYGYTF | TGTGCCAGCAGTGAACTAGCGTATTCTAACTATGGCTACACCTTC
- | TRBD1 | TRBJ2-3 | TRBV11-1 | CASSRDRARGADTQYF | TGTGCCAGCAGCCGTGACAGGGCCCGGGGTGCAGATACGCAGTATTTT
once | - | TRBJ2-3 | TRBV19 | CASKETGGSRADTQYF | TGTGCCAGTAAGGAGACAGGAGGTAGTCGAGCAGATACGCAGTATTTT
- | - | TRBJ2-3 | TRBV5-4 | CASSSFIDTQYF | TGTGCCAGCAGCTCCTTTATAGATACGCAGTATTTT
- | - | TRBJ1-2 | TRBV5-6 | CASSLGALGYTF | TGTGCCAGCAGCTTGGGCGCCTTGGGCTACACCTTC
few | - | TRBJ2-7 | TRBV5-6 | CASSPGQWSLEQYF | TGTGCCAGCAGCCCTGGACAGTGGAGTTTAGAGCAGTACTTC
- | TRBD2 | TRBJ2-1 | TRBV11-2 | CASSSGGAGGNEQFF | TGTGCCAGCAGCTCCGGGGGGGCCGGCGGTAATGAGCAGTTCTTC
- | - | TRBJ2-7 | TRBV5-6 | CASTPGVGTYEQYF | TGTGCCAGCACCCCAGGGGTGGGTACCTACGAGCAGTACTTC
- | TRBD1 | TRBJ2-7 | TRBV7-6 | CASSLRQGQAYEQYF | TGTGCCAGCAGTTTAAGACAGGGGCAGGCCTACGAGCAGTACTTC